The 2 T cell receptor beta chains below come from one sample, sequenced in a study of blood T cell dynamics during melanoma immunotherapy (dated by TCRdb to the early 2020s). The time point label, read with the paper, signifies: pre-treatment baseline. The protocol used for the library was the immunoSEQ multiplex PCR assay. TCRdb carries this immuneACCESS record with in-frame sequences only. Its versions omit some clonotypes, under half of them owing to an unresolved V gene in the studies checked, with the rest unexplained. The sample table contains under 20,000 clones; only one count was recorded for approximately 83% of them. Together, the top ten hold roughly 8% of the sample. The sequencing used blood, collected from a patient treated with checkpoint blockade. The receptors come from a human donor with melanoma.

This chain connects TRBV19 to TRBJ1-6; D perhaps matches TRBD1 (6 bases). The CDR3 is made up of 15 amino acids. Per germline, CDR1 LNHDA and CDR2 SQIVND (reference sequence). V lost 5 bases, J lost 6 bases, and 14 bases lay in between. CDR3 amino acids: CASSPQGLPNSPLHF. DNA of the CDR3: TGTGCCAGTAGTCCCCAGGGGTTACCTAATTCACCCCTCCACTTT.

The CDR3, as DNA: TGTGCCAGCAGCCCCTTTTCCGTCGACAAGACCTCCTACAATGAGCAGTTCTTC. Its protein product is CASSPFSVDKTSYNEQFF. The V gene is TRBV7-9, the J gene TRBJ2-1; D unresolved. The CDR3 length is 18 residues. Germline V gene lookup returns CDR1 SEHNR and CDR2 FQNEAQ (reference sequence). V was shortened by 5 bases and J by 0 bases, with 20 bases between the two germline ends.